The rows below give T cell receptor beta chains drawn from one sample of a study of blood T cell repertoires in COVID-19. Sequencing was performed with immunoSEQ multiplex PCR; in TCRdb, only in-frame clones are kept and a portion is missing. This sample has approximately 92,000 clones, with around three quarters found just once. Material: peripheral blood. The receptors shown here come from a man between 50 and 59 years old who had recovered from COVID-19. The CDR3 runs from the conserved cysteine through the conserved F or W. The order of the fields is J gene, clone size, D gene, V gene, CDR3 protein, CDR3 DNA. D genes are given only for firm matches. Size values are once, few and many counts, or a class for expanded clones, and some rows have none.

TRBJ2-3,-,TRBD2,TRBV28,CASSLFTLAGGTDTQYF,TGTGCCAGCAGTTTGTTTACTCTAGCGGGAGGCACAGATACGCAGTATTTT
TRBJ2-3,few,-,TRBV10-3,CAAAGGAFTDTQYF,TGTGCCGCTGCGGGCGGCGCTTTCACAGATACGCAGTATTTT
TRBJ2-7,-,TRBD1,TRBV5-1,CASSLWDRAHEQYF,TGCGCCAGCAGCTTGTGGGACAGGGCTCACGAGCAGTACTTC
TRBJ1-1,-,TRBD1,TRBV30,CAWSYPTGPSRANTEAFF,TGTGCCTGGAGTTACCCGACAGGGCCCTCAAGAGCGAACACTGAAGCTTTCTTT
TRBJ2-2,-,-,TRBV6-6,CASSYSFSGTGELFF,TGTGCCAGCAGTTACTCTTTTAGTGGCACCGGGGAGCTGTTTTTT
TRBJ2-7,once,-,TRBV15,CATSRDVRRSSYEQYF,TGTGCCACCAGCAGAGATGTGAGGAGGAGCTCCTACGAGCAGTACTTC
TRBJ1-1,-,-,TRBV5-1,CASSFGREGTEAFF,TGCGCCAGCAGCTTTGGCAGGGAGGGGACTGAAGCTTTCTTT
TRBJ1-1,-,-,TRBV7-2,CASSLAGQVNTEAFF,TGTGCCAGCAGCTTAGCGGGGCAGGTGAACACTGAAGCTTTCTTT
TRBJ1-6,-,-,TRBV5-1,CASSLSRPGNSPLHF,TGCGCCAGCAGCTTGTCGCGCCCAGGGAATTCACCCCTCCACTTT
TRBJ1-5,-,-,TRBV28,CASSTEGGGSGQPQHF,TGTGCCAGCAGTACGGAGGGAGGGGGATCTGGTCAGCCCCAGCATTTT
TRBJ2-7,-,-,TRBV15,CATRSPGVSYEQYF,TGTGCCACCAGATCACCAGGGGTGTCCTACGAGCAGTACTTC
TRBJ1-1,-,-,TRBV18,CASSRGTGAKAFF,TGTGCCAGCTCACGGGGCACAGGCGCAAAAGCTTTCTTT
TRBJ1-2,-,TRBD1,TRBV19,CATKDRAFEANYGYTF,TGTGCCACCAAAGACAGGGCCTTCGAAGCTAACTATGGCTACACCTTC
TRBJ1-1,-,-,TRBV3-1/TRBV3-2,CASTRGRGLNTEAFF,TGTGCCAGCACCCGGGGCAGGGGATTGAACACTGAAGCTTTCTTT
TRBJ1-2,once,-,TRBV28,CASSLGGGYGYTF,TGTGCCAGCAGTTTAGGGGGCGGCTATGGCTACACCTTC
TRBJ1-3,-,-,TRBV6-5,CASTLRAGNTIYF,TGTGCCAGCACCTTGAGGGCTGGAAACACCATATATTTT
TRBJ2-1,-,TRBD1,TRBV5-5,CASSPGQDNNEQFF,TGTGCCAGCAGCCCCGGACAGGACAACAATGAGCAGTTCTTC
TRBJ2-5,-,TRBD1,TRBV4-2,CASSLGQNQETQYF,TGTGCCAGCAGCCTGGGACAGAACCAAGAGACCCAGTACTTC
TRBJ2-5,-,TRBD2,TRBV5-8,CASSRGLAGGPRETQYF,TGTGCCAGCAGCCGCGGACTAGCGGGAGGGCCGCGGGAGACCCAGTACTTC
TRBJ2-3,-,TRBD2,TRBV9,CASSFSGTSGTDTQYF,TGTGCCAGCAGCTTTAGCGGGACTAGCGGTACAGATACGCAGTATTTT
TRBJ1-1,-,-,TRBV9,CASSVWAGSEAFF,TGTGCCAGCAGCGTTTGGGCAGGCTCTGAAGCTTTCTTT
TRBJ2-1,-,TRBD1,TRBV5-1,CASSFGTGFLGDEQFF,TGCGCCAGCAGCTTCGGGACAGGCTTTCTAGGCGATGAGCAGTTCTTC
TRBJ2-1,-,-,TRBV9,CASSPHEEKPHHEQFF,TGTGCCAGCAGCCCCCATGAAGAGAAACCCCACCATGAGCAGTTCTTC
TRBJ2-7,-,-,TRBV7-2,CASSLIRGPGSYEQYF,TGTGCCAGCAGCTTAATAAGAGGGCCCGGCTCCTACGAGCAGTACTTC
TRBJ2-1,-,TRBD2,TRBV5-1,CASSLVLAGNNEQFF,TGCGCCAGCAGCTTGGTTCTAGCGGGCAACAATGAGCAGTTCTTC
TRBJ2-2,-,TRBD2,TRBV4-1,CASSLTSGGGTGELFF,TGCGCCAGCAGCCTAACTAGCGGGGGAGGGACCGGGGAGCTGTTTTTT
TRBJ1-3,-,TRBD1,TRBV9,CASSDRDRASGNTIYF,TGTGCCAGCAGCGACCGGGACAGAGCCTCTGGAAACACCATATATTTT
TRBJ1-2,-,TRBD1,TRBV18,CASSSGGGGYTF,TGTGCCTCCTCTTCAGGGGGCGGTGGCTACACCTTC
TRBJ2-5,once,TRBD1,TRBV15,CATSLDRVGTQYF,TGTGCCACCAGCCTGGACAGGGTGGGGACCCAGTACTTC
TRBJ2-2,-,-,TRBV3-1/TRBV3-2,CASSQSVLNTGELFF,TGTGCCAGCAGCCAGTCAGTATTGAACACCGGGGAGCTGTTTTTT
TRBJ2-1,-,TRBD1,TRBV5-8,CASSLGGQPPYNEQFF,TGTGCCAGCAGCTTGGGGGGACAGCCCCCCTACAATGAGCAGTTCTTC
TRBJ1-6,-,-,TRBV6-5,CASSYSVGNSPLHF,TGTGCCAGCAGTTACTCGGTTGGCAATTCACCCCTCCACTTT
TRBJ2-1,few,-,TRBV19,CASSINTYNEQFF,TGTGCCAGTAGTATTAACACGTACAATGAGCAGTTCTTC
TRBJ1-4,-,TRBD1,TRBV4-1,CASSQGVAGGAANEKLFF,TGCGCCAGCAGTCAAGGAGTTGCAGGGGGCGCGGCTAATGAAAAACTGTTTTTT
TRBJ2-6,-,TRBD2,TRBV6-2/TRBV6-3,CASSYISSGTSGRSGANVLTF,TGTGCCAGCAGTTACATCAGTTCCGGGACTAGCGGCCGCTCTGGGGCCAACGTCCTGACTTTC